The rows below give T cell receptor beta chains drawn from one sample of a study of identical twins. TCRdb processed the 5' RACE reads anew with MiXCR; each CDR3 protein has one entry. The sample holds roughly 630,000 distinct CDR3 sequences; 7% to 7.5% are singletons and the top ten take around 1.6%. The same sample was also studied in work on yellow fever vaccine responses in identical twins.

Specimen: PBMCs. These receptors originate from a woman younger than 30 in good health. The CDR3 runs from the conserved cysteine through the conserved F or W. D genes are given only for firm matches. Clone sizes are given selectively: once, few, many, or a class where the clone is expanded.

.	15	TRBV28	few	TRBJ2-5	CASSSWGTTQETQYF	TGTGCCAGCAGTTCCTGGGGGACCACTCAAGAGACCCAGTACTTC
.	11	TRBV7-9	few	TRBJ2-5	CASSPVETQYF	TGTGCCAGCAGCCCAGTTGAGACCCAGTACTTC
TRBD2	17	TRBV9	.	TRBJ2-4	CASSSGGGRSGENIQYF	TGTGCCAGCAGCTCCGGGGGGGGGCGAAGTGGCGAAAACATTCAGTACTTC
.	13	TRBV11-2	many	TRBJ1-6	CASTSVIPSPLHF	TGTGCCAGCACCAGCGTCATTCCTTCACCCCTCCACTTT
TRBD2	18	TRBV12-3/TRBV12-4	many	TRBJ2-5	CASSFGLAGGPVRETQYF	TGTGCCAGCAGTTTCGGACTAGCGGGAGGCCCAGTGCGAGAGACCCAGTACTTC
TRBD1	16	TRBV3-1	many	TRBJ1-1	CASSPRDRGLYTEAFF	TGTGCCAGCAGCCCCCGGGACAGGGGGCTCTACACTGAAGCTTTCTTT
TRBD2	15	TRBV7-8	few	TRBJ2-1	CASSSTLAGAVEQFF	TGTGCCAGCAGCTCCACTTTAGCGGGAGCTGTTGAGCAGTTCTTC
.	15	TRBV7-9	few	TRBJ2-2	CASSFLATNTGELFF	TGTGCCAGCAGCTTTCTAGCGACGAACACCGGGGAGCTGTTTTTT
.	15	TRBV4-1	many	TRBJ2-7	CASSQDPLGSYEQYF	TGCGCCAGCAGCCAAGATCCACTTGGCTCCTACGAGCAGTACTTC
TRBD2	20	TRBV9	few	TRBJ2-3	CASSGRGRLAGGPNTDTQYF	TGTGCCAGCAGCGGCAGGGGGCGGCTAGCGGGGGGGCCGAACACAGATACGCAGTATTTT
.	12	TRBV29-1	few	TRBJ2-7	CSVELSSYEQYF	TGCAGCGTTGAACTGAGCTCCTACGAGCAGTACTTC
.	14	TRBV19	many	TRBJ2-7	CASSRAVMGGEQYF	TGTGCCAGTAGTCGTGCGGTTATGGGGGGCGAGCAGTACTTC
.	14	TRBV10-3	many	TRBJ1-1	CAISESNQDLKAFF	TGTGCCATCAGTGAGTCTAATCAGGACCTAAAAGCTTTCTTT
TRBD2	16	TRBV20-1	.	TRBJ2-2	CCANIGTSRNTGELFF	TGCTGCGCTAATATAGGGACTAGCAGAAACACCGGGGAGCTGTTTTTT
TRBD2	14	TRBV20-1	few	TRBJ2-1	CSARVVAGGNEQFF	TGCAGTGCTAGAGTGGTAGCGGGAGGCAATGAGCAGTTCTTC
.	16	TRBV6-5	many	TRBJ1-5	CASSSRRGDGNQPQHF	TGTGCCAGCAGTTCACGACGGGGGGATGGCAATCAGCCCCAGCATTTT
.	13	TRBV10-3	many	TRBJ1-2	CAISESPPRGYTF	TGTGCCATCAGTGAGTCCCCCCCTAGGGGCTACACCTTC
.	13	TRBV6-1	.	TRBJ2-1	CASRALADNEQFF	TGTGCCAGCAGGGCGTTAGCCGACAATGAGCAGTTCTTC
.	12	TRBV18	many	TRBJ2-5	CASSPTQETQYF	TGTGCCAGCAGTCCCACTCAAGAGACCCAGTACTTC
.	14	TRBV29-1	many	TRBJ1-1	CSVEGYGGRTEAFF	TGCAGCGTTGAAGGGTACGGGGGAAGAACTGAAGCTTTCTTT
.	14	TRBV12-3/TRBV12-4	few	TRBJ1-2	CASTATAPFGGYTF	TGTGCCAGCACCGCGACAGCCCCTTTCGGTGGCTACACCTTC
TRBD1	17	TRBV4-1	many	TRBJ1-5	CASSQETGRYSNQPQHF	TGCGCCAGCAGCCAAGAGACAGGGCGGTATAGCAATCAGCCCCAGCATTTT
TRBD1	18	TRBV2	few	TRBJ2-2	CASSRRDRVRSNTGELFF	TGTGCCAGCAGTCGACGGGACAGGGTTCGGTCGAACACCGGGGAGCTGTTTTTT
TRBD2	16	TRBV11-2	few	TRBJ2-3	CASSLLAGGPADTQYF	TGTGCCAGCAGCCTACTAGCGGGGGGGCCGGCAGATACGCAGTATTTT